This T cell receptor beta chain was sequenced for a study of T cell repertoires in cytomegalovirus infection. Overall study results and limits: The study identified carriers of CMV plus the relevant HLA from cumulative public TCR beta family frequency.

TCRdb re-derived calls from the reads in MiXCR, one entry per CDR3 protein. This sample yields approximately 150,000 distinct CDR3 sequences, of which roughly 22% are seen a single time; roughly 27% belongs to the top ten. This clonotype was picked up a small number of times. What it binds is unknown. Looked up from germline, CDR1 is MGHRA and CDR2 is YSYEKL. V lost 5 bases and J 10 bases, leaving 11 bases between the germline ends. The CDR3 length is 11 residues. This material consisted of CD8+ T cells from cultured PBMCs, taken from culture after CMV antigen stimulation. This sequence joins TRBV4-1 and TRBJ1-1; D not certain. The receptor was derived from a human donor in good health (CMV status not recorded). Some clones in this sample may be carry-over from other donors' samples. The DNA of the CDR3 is TGCGCCAGCAGCATTCGGATCGGAGCTTTCTTT. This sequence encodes CASSIRIGAFF.